These T cell receptor beta chains were read from a single sample in a study of cytomegalovirus exposure and HLA in healthy donors. Only in-frame clones appear in the TCRdb table, and some are missing; sequencing was by immunoSEQ multiplex PCR. The sample shows some 190,000 clones, approximately 80% of them seen only once. Sequences were obtained from PBMCs. These receptor sequences come from a female donor in good health and CMV-seronegative. Each CDR3 is given with its conserved first and last residue. Expanded clones get a size class; other rows say once, few or many, or leave the size out.

NA,TRBJ1-2,TRBV6-1,CASSRDRGRDGYTF
NA,TRBJ1-5,TRBV28,CASSTGGKRGNQPQHF
NA,NA,TRBV28,CASSGPLGQAYEQYF
NA,TRBJ2-3,TRBV4-1,CASSQAPTPRIDTQYF
NA,TRBJ2-3,TRBV5-8,CASSSGTGGIDTQYF
NA,TRBJ2-7,TRBV27,CASSLGGYYEQYF
NA,TRBJ2-3,TRBV5-1,CASSADTGSTDTQYF
NA,TRBJ2-3,TRBV6-5,CASSYSAAYTDTQYF
NA,TRBJ1-4,TRBV27,CASSLRTGATNEKLFF
NA,TRBJ2-2,TRBV7-2,CAGSPGLAGAAGELFF
NA,TRBJ1-1,TRBV7-9,CASSPMAGVNTEAFF
once,TRBJ1-5,TRBV6-1,CASRYTGSNQPQHF
NA,TRBJ2-1,TRBV4-3,CASSQDIGGSYNEQFF
once,TRBJ1-1,TRBV6-5,CASSYSAGTEAFF
NA,TRBJ1-2,TRBV9,CASSVAPRTVPVYGYTF
NA,TRBJ1-2,TRBV27,CASSFGTGRYGYTF
NA,TRBJ2-7,TRBV7-2,CASSLGGTGWTMYEQYF
NA,TRBJ1-5,TRBV4-3,CASSQSGNQPQHF
NA,TRBJ2-7,TRBV30,CAWSVMGTGPYEQYF
NA,TRBJ2-3,TRBV7-9,CASSPKSVDTQYF
NA,TRBJ2-7,TRBV10-1,CASSESRTRVYEQYF
NA,TRBJ1-4,TRBV7-9,CASQNRGRDEKLFF
NA,TRBJ2-4,TRBV6-4,CASSDTGTGAGRLAKNIQYF
NA,TRBJ1-5,TRBV5-6,CASSLLGGNQPQHF
NA,TRBJ1-5,TRBV19,CASSTGQGGQPQHF
once,TRBJ2-2,TRBV10-3,CAISQAGGSTGELFF
NA,TRBJ2-5,TRBV9,CASSLTGTPSTQYF
NA,TRBJ2-7,TRBV6-5,CASSYESGQGTGEQYF
NA,TRBJ2-5,TRBV4-1,CASSQVYSQETQYF
NA,TRBJ1-1,TRBV28,CASSLNPKNTEAFF
NA,TRBJ2-7,TRBV6-5,CASSSSEFSSYEQYF
few,TRBJ2-1,TRBV5-1,CASSFGQGEINEQFF
NA,TRBJ2-7,TRBV5-1,CASSLRGTTYEQYF
NA,TRBJ1-1,TRBV2,CASSLGQRRAEAFF
few,TRBJ2-1,TRBV5-4,CASSLPGAGVWFF
NA,TRBJ2-1,TRBV6-5,CASTRTGGGNEQFF
few,TRBJ2-7,TRBV4-2,CASSRSSGSYEQYF
NA,TRBJ1-5,TRBV5-5,CASSLAVGAGGYQPQHF
few,TRBJ2-3,TRBV11-3,CASSSQDTDTQYF
NA,TRBJ1-1,TRBV7-2,CASKPRENTEAFF
NA,TRBJ1-2,TRBV5-4,CASSLGGGYGYTF
few,TRBJ1-2,TRBV7-9,CASSLGGQGYYGYTF
once,TRBJ2-7,TRBV19,CASRPSNGGTYEQYF
NA,TRBJ2-1,TRBV5-1,CASSFLAGIGNEQFF
NA,TRBJ2-3,TRBV5-4,CASSLDVSGGLTDTQYF
NA,TRBJ1-1,TRBV7-9,CASSDGQGNTEAFF
NA,TRBJ1-6,TRBV13,CASTLRWSPLHF
NA,TRBJ1-1,TRBV30,CACNSYQGRNAEAFF
few,TRBJ1-6,TRBV27,CASARTGKDSPLHF
once,TRBJ2-3,TRBV9,CASSAGGGLAGKFRTDTQYF
NA,TRBJ2-7,TRBV5-1,CASSFQRDGVYEQYF
NA,TRBJ2-1,TRBV7-3,CASSLTLSSYNEQFF
NA,TRBJ2-3,TRBV11-3,CASSPQSSGRTDTQYF
NA,TRBJ2-7,TRBV2,CASSGRDTRDEQYF
NA,TRBJ1-1,TRBV9,CASSVYDRLSTEAFF
NA,TRBJ2-1,TRBV4-3,CASSQDPARTLRDEQFF
NA,TRBJ2-7,TRBV4-1,CASSQEGQALYEQYF
NA,TRBJ2-5,TRBV9,CASSGHDLAGDETQYF
once,TRBJ1-5,TRBV7-2,CASSLAGAMGNQPQHF